These T cell receptor beta chains were read from a single sample in a study of T cells in Graves' hyperthyroidism and ophthalmopathy. MiXCR was run by TCRdb on the multiplex PCR reads, yielding one entry per CDR3 protein. The sample carries about 410,000 distinct CDR3 sequences, 14% to 15% recorded once. Material for sequencing was blood. The receptors were gathered from a man aged 18 to 35 with Graves' ophthalmopathy. Both conserved end residues are part of each CDR3. Part of the rows lack a size; the others show once, few, many or a class for expanded clones.

>many|TRBV2
CASTRDKSNYGYTF
>few|TRBV5-1
CASSLYSGGGAGTDTQYF
>many|TRBV11-2
CASSLGSWELFF
>.|TRBV9
CASSTHRGLSTDTQYF
>many|TRBV3-1
CASTTGANTGELFF
>many|TRBV20-1
CSARDGLGGRETQYF
>many|TRBV2
CAPLGRGINYGYTF
>many|TRBV3-1
CASSQVPSPLHF
>many|TRBV5-1
CASSSAGTSDETQYF
>many|TRBV2
CASSVVSGYEQYF
>once|TRBV5-1
CASSPAGETEAFF
>.|TRBV6-5
CASSYSAKNIQYF
>few|TRBV7-3
CASSLLQGPHEQYF
>many|TRBV5-1
CASSFAAANEQFF